This T cell receptor beta chain stems from a study of breast tumors, draining lymph nodes, adjacent tissues. The CDR3 loop spans 15 amino acids. Germline CDR1 is MNHEY and CDR2 is SMNVEV (reference sequence). V shed 5 bases and J shed 11 bases, with 22 bases lying between them. This clonotype was observed a single time. Each CDR3 protein gets one entry after TCRdb re-called the multiplex PCR reads with MiXCR. The sample includes 200,000 to 250,000 distinct CDR3 sequences, approximately 30% seen only once; the top ten take around 1.5%. Breast cancer patients provided tissue from their axillary draining lymph nodes.

The clonotype was recovered from a female donor with breast cancer. Some clones in this sample may be carry-over from other donors' samples. This chain uses TRBV27 with TRBJ2-1; a possible D gene is TRBD1 (5 bases). The material sequenced was axillary lymph node tissue. The CDR3 DNA follows: TGTGCCAGCAGTCCCCCAGGTCTTAGGGGCCGCCAGCAGTTCTTC. It is translated as CASSPPGLRGRQQFF.